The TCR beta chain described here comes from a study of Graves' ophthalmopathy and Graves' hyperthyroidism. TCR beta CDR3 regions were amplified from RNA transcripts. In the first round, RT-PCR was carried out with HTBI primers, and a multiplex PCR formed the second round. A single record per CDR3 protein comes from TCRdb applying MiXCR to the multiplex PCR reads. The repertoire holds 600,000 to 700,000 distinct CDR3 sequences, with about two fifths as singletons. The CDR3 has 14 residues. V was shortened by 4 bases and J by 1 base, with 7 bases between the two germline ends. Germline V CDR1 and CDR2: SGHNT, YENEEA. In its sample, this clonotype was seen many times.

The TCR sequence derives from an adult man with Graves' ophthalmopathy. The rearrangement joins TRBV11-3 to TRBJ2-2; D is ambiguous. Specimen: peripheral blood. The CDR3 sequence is CASSWTVNTGELFF. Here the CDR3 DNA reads TGTGCCAGCAGCTGGACGGTGAACACCGGGGAGCTGTTTTTT.